These 9 T cell receptor beta chains came from one sample sequenced in a study of T cell changes during pregnancy in multiple sclerosis. TCRdb keeps only in-frame clones here, not all; method: immunoSEQ multiplex PCR. This repertoire shows around 58,000 clones, about 90% found once; its top ten account for almost 0.5%. This sample comprised CD4+ T cells from peripheral blood mononuclear cells, obtained after pregnancy. These receptors originate from a female donor in good health, enrolled as a control in a pregnancy study.

With respect to this clone: The CDR3 does not end in the conserved phenylalanine or tryptophan, so this is likely a read error. CDR3 loop: CASSVGVQGAYEQYS. In DNA form, the CDR3 reads TGTGCCAGCAGCGTAGGGGTCCAGGGGGCCTACGAGCAGTACTCC. The chain recombines TRBV9 with TRBJ2-7; 7 positions match TRBD1. Germline CDR1 SGDLS, CDR2 YYNGEE. The CDR3 is made up of 15 amino acids. V shed 0 bases, J shed 2 bases, and the junction held 5 bases outside the gene matches.

The rearrangement links TRBV5-1 to TRBJ1-6; D is unclear. The CDR3 has 15 amino acids. CDR1 SGHRS and CDR2 YFSETQ come from the germline V gene. Deletions cut 4 bases from V and 4 bases from J, with 12 bases between. Written as DNA, the CDR3 is TGCGCCAGCAGCCACACTGGGGAGTATAATTCACCCCTCCACTTT. Its translation is CASSHTGEYNSPLHF.

This chain joins TRBV19 and TRBJ2-3, with TRBD1 matching over 8 bases. The ends lost 3 bases at V and 1 base at J; junction bases unmatched: 12. Germline V CDR1 and CDR2: LNHDA, SQIVND (reference sequence). This CDR3 contains 18 residues. CDR3 sequence (DNA): TGTGCCAGTAGTATTGGGACAGGATCGATAAGGGGCACAGATACGCAGTATTTT. It yields the protein CASSIGTGSIRGTDTQYF.

The chain joins TRBV19 to TRBJ2-2; D ambiguous. V lost 6 bases and J 1 base, leaving 6 bases between the germline ends. This CDR3 is built from 13 residues. The germline V gene encodes CDR1 LNHDA and CDR2 SQIVND (reference sequence). The CDR3 region is CASRVRNTGELFF. The CDR3 DNA reads as TGTGCCAGTAGGGTTAGGAACACCGGGGAGCTGTTTTTT.

The V gene is TRBV29-1, the J gene TRBJ1-2; D is uncertain. Germline V gene data show CDR1 as SQVTM and CDR2 as ANQGSEA. V lost 4 bases to trimming and J lost 0 bases, with 6 bases between them. There are 12 residues in the CDR3. The CDR3 sequence is CSVAQTNYGYTF. In DNA, the CDR3 is TGCAGCGTTGCTCAGACTAACTATGGCTACACCTTC.

The chain uses TRBV11-2 and TRBJ1-2; D is possibly TRBD1 (6 bases). V lost 5 bases, J lost 4 bases, and 20 bases lay in between. Germline V lookup: CDR1 SGHAT, CDR2 FQNNGV. The CDR3 has 16 residues. CDR3 nucleotides: TGTGCCAGCAGCGACCGATTATTGGGGGCGCTCTATGGCTACACCTTC. This sequence encodes CASSDRLLGALYGYTF. Drawing the rest from reference TRBV11-2 and TRBJ1-2, the complete variable domain is EAGVAQSPRYKIIEKRQSVAFWCNPISGHATLYWYQQILGQGPKLLIQFQNNGVVDDSQLPKDRFSAERLKGVDSTLKIQPAKLEDSAVYLCASSDRLLGALYGYTFGSGTRLTVV.

V gene TRBV6-4 combines with J gene TRBJ2-2; D possibly corresponds to TRBD2 (5 bases). Between the trimmed V and J ends, which lost 7 bases and 5 bases, there was a span of 11 bases. This CDR3 has 13 amino acids. The V gene's germline CDR1 is MRHNA and CDR2 SNTAGT. This CDR3 reads CASTPSGTGELFF. In nucleotides, the CDR3 is TGTGCCAGCACCCCGAGCGGTACCGGGGAGCTGTTTTTT.

The genes are TRBV11-2 and TRBJ2-7; 11 bases line up with TRBD1. CDR3 length: 17 amino acids. Germline CDR1 is SGHAT and CDR2 is FQNNGV. V lost 5 bases and J lost 0; bases outside the gene matches: 9. CDR3 DNA sequence: TGTGCCAGCAGCCCCACGGCCGGGACAGGGGGCTCCTACGAGCAGTACTTC. It specifies CASSPTAGTGGSYEQYF.

The rearrangement uses TRBV6-1 and TRBJ2-3; 7 bases map to TRBD1. CDR1 is MNHNS and CDR2 is SASEGT in the germline V gene. V shed 4 bases, J shed 2 bases, and the junction held 21 bases outside the gene matches. CDR3 length equals 20 residues. CDR3 nucleotides: TGTGCCAGCAGTGGGATGACGAGACAGGGAAGGTTAGGGGACACAGATACGCAGTATTTT. It encodes CASSGMTRQGRLGDTDTQYF.